This TCR beta chain was identified in a study of human T cells and chemical hapten exposure. J was trimmed by 3 bases and V by 6 bases; bases with no gene match: 2. Germline loops: CDR1 MNHEY, CDR2 SMNVEV (reference sequence). The CDR3 sequence is 13 residues long. TCRdb itself ran the RACE reads through MiXCR, one entry per CDR3 protein. The sample includes under 75,000 distinct CDR3 sequences, about 8.5% of them seen just once. The time point: patch test 2, 6 weeks after DPC sensitization. The sample's treatment: therapeutic diphenylcyclopropenone sensitization with weekly scalp DPC. The authors extracted total RNA from unfractionated whole blood.

The rearrangement joins TRBV27 to TRBJ2-7; 10 bases are a match to TRBD1. Source: whole blood, taken in connection with sensitization to the hapten diphenylcyclopropenone (DPC). This receptor was identified in a woman aged 50 to 65 with alopecia areata. Some clones in this sample may be carry-over from other donors' samples. CDR3: CASSRTGGYEQYF. CDR3 nucleotide sequence: TGTGCCAGCAGCCGGACAGGGGGCTACGAGCAGTACTTC.